Only a few counts were recorded for the clone carrying this T cell receptor beta chain. Its matching antigen is unknown. A single record per CDR3 protein comes from TCRdb applying MiXCR to the 5' RACE reads. The sample holds around 50,000 distinct CDR3 sequences; about 15% are singletons and the top ten take about 2.1%. Naive CD4+ cells had CD25+ Tregs removed. General observations from the study: Whole repertoires were not studied in the larger cohort, only one V-J beta rearrangement.

This CDR3 is 16 amino acids long. The germline CDR1 and CDR2 sequences are LGHNA and YNFKEQ. V dropped 0 bases and J dropped 2 bases, with 14 bases sitting between them. This sequence was found in a female donor with breast cancer. The sequenced sample consisted of naive CD4+ T cells sorted from blood. Subset indicated: naive CD4+ T cells, CD4+CD45RA+CD25-. The V and J genes are TRBV4-2 and TRBJ2-7; the D call may be TRBD1 or TRBD2 (5 bases each). CDR3 coding DNA: TGTGCCAGCAGCCAAGATTTGGGGCGGGCGCCCTACGAGCAGTACTTC. This gives the protein CASSQDLGRAPYEQYF.